The TCR beta chain described here comes from a study of fetal regulatory T cell absence and autoimmunity. Study background: Exocrine pancreas autoimmunity occurred in IPEX patients lacking clinical diabetes.

Study-wide results and limits: Cord blood and pancreas showed broadly similar TRB gene family usage. Oligoclonal TCR enrichment in pancreas over cord blood reached over 95-fold for some clones.

Sequencing was at survey level. Using immunoSEQ multiplex PCR, the repertoire was profiled, and TCRdb retains in-frame clones only, with some absent. This table holds 95,000 to 100,000 clones, roughly 78% found once. In this sample, this clone turned up a few times. The antigen remains unidentified. This CDR3 is 15 amino acids long. V lost 3 bases, J lost 4 bases, and 15 bases lay in between. Germline values: CDR1 SEHNR, CDR2 FQNEAQ (reference sequence). This clonotype was sampled from a male donor with IPEX syndrome. V is TRBV7-9 and J is TRBJ2-5; D is possibly TRBD2 (7 bases). Sequences were obtained from pancreas tissue. CDR3 protein: CASSFFGGPRETQYF. The CDR3 bases are TGTGCCAGCAGCTTCTTCGGGGGGCCTCGAGAGACCCAGTACTTC.